These 3 T cell receptor beta chains were sequenced from one sample in a study of shared clonotypes between healthy human individuals. The method was immunoSEQ multiplex PCR; TCRdb's version includes in-frame clones alone and lacks a portion of them. The table has 550,000 to 600,000 clones, 98% seen once. Naive CD8 cells were CD45RO-negative, positively selected for CCR7, excluding terminally differentiated effector memory CD45RA+ cells. The sequenced sample was naive CD8+ T cells sorted from blood. The receptors come from a man under 40 in good health.

The CDR3 nucleotides are TGTGCCAGCAGCTCCCGAACTAAGAACACTGAAGCTTTCTTT. Its protein product is CASSSRTKNTEAFF. V and J are TRBV7-9 and TRBJ1-1; D gene unclear. The V gene's germline CDR1 is SEHNR and CDR2 FQNEAQ (reference sequence). V dropped 4 bases and J dropped 1 base, with 10 bases sitting between them. The CDR3 is 14 amino acids. The whole variable domain, remainder taken from reference TRBV7-9 and TRBJ1-1, is DTGVSQNPRHKITKRGQNVTFRCDPISEHNRLYWYRQTLGQGPEFLTYFQNEAQLEKSRLLSDRFSAERPKGSFSTLEIQRTEQGDSAMYLCASSSRTKNTEAFFGQGTRLTVV.

The V and J genes are TRBV7-2 and TRBJ1-4, with unresolved D. This CDR3 is built from 15 residues. V lost 1 base to trimming and J lost 5 bases, with 11 bases between them. Germline assignment: CDR1 SGHTA and CDR2 FQGNSA. DNA of the CDR3: TGTGCCAGCAGCTTAGAAGGGTCAATAAATGAAAAACTGTTTTTT. Translated, it gives CASSLEGSINEKLFF.

V usage is TRBV10-3 and J usage is TRBJ2-7, with TRBD2 as a possible D gene (6 bases). V lost 7 bases and J lost 4, with 14 bases in between. Germline V gives CDR1 ENHRY, CDR2 SYGVKD. This CDR3 contains 13 residues. The CDR3 here is CAITPGSRYEQYF. In nucleotides, the CDR3 is TGTGCCATCACCCCCGGGAGTCGGTACGAGCAGTACTTC.